This T cell receptor beta chain was retrieved from a study of beta chain features in type 1 diabetes. Across the study: No age, gender or cell yield differences were seen between patients and healthy donors. Whole-study findings and limits: Moderate yet significant TCRB CDR3 shortening was seen in Type 1 diabetes patients in all four CD4+ subsets.

This clone was detected only a few times. What it recognizes is unknown. Unmatched junction bases numbered 11, after V lost 5 bases and J lost 7 bases. CDR1 is SGHAT and CDR2 is FQNNGV in the germline V gene. This CDR3 has 15 residues. The isolated RNA, all of it, was reverse transcribed, so expressed TCRB transcripts were what got sequenced. This table comes from immunoSEQ multiplex PCR, and its TCRdb copy is limited to in-frame clones, with some not included. This table holds 300,000 to 450,000 clones, around a tenth found once. Sorting based on CD45RO/CCR7/CD25/CD127/CD95/CD27 separated CD4+ naive, central memory, regulatory and stem cell-like memory cells.

The sample was central memory CD4+ T cells from blood. J is TRBJ1-5 and V is TRBV11-2, with 7 bases matching TRBD1. This TCR was recovered from a young man with type 1 diabetes. The CDR3 reads CASSLNPQGNQPQHF. The CDR3 DNA follows: TGTGCCAGCAGCCTGAATCCACAGGGGAACCAGCCCCAGCATTTT.